The 19 T cell receptor beta chains in this list originate from one sample, sequenced in a study of cytomegalovirus exposure and HLA in healthy donors. The PCR contained 60 Vbeta and 13 Jbeta primers. The method was immunoSEQ multiplex PCR; TCRdb's version includes in-frame clones alone and lacks a portion of them. The sample includes just under 45,000 clones, 51% of them seen just once. Material for sequencing was PBMCs. The source of these receptors is a man aged 55 to 70 in good health and CMV-seronegative.

This rearrangement joins TRBV5-1 to TRBJ1-1; D unresolved. There are 13 residues in the CDR3. V lost 4 bases, J lost 0 bases, and 7 bases lay in between. Germline loops: CDR1 SGHRS, CDR2 YFSETQ. CDR3 nucleotides: TGCGCCAGCAGCCCGGTGCTGAACACTGAAGCTTTCTTT. Translation gives CASSPVLNTEAFF.

The V gene is TRBV18, the J gene TRBJ1-4, with 7 nucleotides matching TRBD1. V trimming: 1 base; J trimming: 8 bases; junction bases outside the gene matches: 4. CDR3 length equals 14 residues. The germline V gene has CDR1 KGHSH and CDR2 LQKENI. CDR3 coding DNA: TGTGCCAGCTCACCACGACAGGGTCGGGAAAAACTGTTTTTT. This translates into CASSPRQGREKLFF.

V gene TRBV29-1 combines with J gene TRBJ1-1; a weak D match, TRBD1 (5 bases). The CDR3 extends over 14 amino acids. Trimming left V 1 base short and J 1 base short, with 10 bases between. Per germline, CDR1 SQVTM and CDR2 ANQGSEA. The CDR3 spells CSVEVAGSNTEAFF. CDR3 bases: TGCAGCGTTGAAGTTGCAGGGTCGAACACTGAAGCTTTCTTT.

The CDR3 region is CASSIRWRETQYF. The CDR3 coding sequence is TGTGCCAGCAGTATCCGCTGGCGGGAGACCCAGTACTTC. This rearrangement joins TRBV6-1 to TRBJ2-5; D remains unclear. Germline CDR1 is MNHNS and CDR2 is SASEGT. The V end lost 5 bases, the J end lost 5 bases, and 12 bases lay between the germline ends. The CDR3 spans 13 residues.

This clone was detected only a few times. V usage is TRBV9 and J usage is TRBJ1-2; 12 nucleotides match TRBD1. The ends lost 4 bases at V and 7 bases at J; junction bases unmatched: 11. The germline V gene has CDR1 SGDLS and CDR2 YYNGEE. CDR3 size: 16 residues. As DNA, the CDR3 is TGTGCCAGCAGCCCCACTTGGGGACAGGGGGCCGCTGGCTACACCTTC. It translates to CASSPTWGQGAAGYTF. The full variable domain, rest sourced from reference TRBV9 and TRBJ1-2, is DSGVTQTPKHLITATGQRVTLRCSPRSGDLSVYWYQQSLDQGLQFLIQYYNGEERAKGNILERFSAQQFPDLHSELNLSSLELGDSALYFCASSPTWGQGAAGYTFGSGTRLTVV.

The chain is built from TRBV2 and TRBJ2-1; TRBD2 agrees at 12 bases. V shed 6 bases and J 7 bases; nucleotides not matched to a gene: 10. This CDR3 region has 16 residues. CDR1 is SNHLY and CDR2 is FYNNEI in the germline V gene. The CDR3 nucleotides are TGTGCCAGCAGAGGCCCTAGCGGGAGGGCCGGGAATGAGCAGTTCTTC. The encoded protein is CASRGPSGRAGNEQFF.

This clone was found a few times. This chain connects TRBV18 to TRBJ1-1, with D possibly matching TRBD1 (5 bases). CDR1 and CDR2 (germline): KGHSH, LQKENI. Trimming shortened V by 6 bases and J by 1 base, and 9 bases separated the two germline ends. There are 13 residues in the CDR3. CDR3 loop: CASSTAENTEAFF. DNA of the CDR3: TGTGCCAGCTCGACAGCAGAGAACACTGAAGCTTTCTTT.

In DNA form, the CDR3 reads TGTGCCTGGTCCTTAGCGGGAGGGATCAATGAGCAGTTCTTC. Encoded protein: CAWSLAGGINEQFF. This chain joins TRBV30 and TRBJ2-1; 11 bases map to TRBD2. Germline-derived CDR1 and CDR2 are GTSNPN and SVGIG (reference sequence). CDR3 length equals 14 residues. V lost 5 bases to trimming and J lost 6 bases; unmatched junction nucleotides: 6.

The chain carries TRBV4-1 and TRBJ2-3; TRBD2 matches at 8 bases. Trimming took 2 bases from V and 6 from J; bases not matched to a gene: 10. This CDR3 contains 16 residues. Germline V gene sequence: CDR1 MGHRA, CDR2 YSYEKL. The CDR3: CASSQRIAAGVDTQYF. The CDR3 nucleotides are TGCGCCAGCAGCCAAAGGATAGCAGCGGGAGTTGATACGCAGTATTTT.

The chain combines TRBV6-1 with TRBJ2-7; TRBD2 is a possible D gene (6 bases). The germline CDR1 and CDR2 sequences are MNHNS and SASEGT. Trimming removed 6 bases from V and 0 bases from J, with 9 bases in between. The CDR3 totals 13 residues. CDR3 in amino acids: CASSGSASYEQYF. The CDR3 coding sequence is TGTGCCAGCAGCGGGAGTGCCTCCTACGAGCAGTACTTC.

V and J are TRBV29-1 and TRBJ2-3, with TRBD2 identical over 11 bases. Germline CDR1 SQVTM, CDR2 ANQGSEA. CDR3 length: 15 amino acids. CDR3 in DNA: TGCAGATATAGCTCCGGGACTAGCGGCGCAGATACGCAGTATTTT. It specifies CRYSSGTSGADTQYF.

This clone was counted between two and nine times. V is TRBV28 and J is TRBJ1-2; 7 nucleotides agree with TRBD1. Trimming removed 3 bases from V and 5 bases from J; junction bases left unmatched: 3. This CDR3 is built from 13 residues. Germline V gene sequence: CDR1 MDHEN, CDR2 SYDVKM. Here the CDR3 DNA reads TGTGCCAGCAGTTTGGGACAGTATTATGGCTACACCTTC. It translates to CASSLGQYYGYTF.

The chain combines TRBV11-3 with TRBJ2-1, with D uncertain. There are 13 residues in the CDR3. Germline V gene lookup returns CDR1 SGHNT and CDR2 YENEEA. V was clipped by 5 bases and J by 9 bases, with 14 bases between them. The CDR3 spells CASSPPMRSEQFF. The CDR3 bases are TGTGCCAGCAGCCCCCCCATGAGGAGTGAGCAGTTCTTC. Looking up the rest from reference TRBV11-3 and TRBJ2-1 gives the full variable domain: EAGVVQSPRYKIIEKKQPVAFWCNPISGHNTLYWYLQNLGQGPELLIRYENEEAVDDSQLPKDRFSAERLKGVDSTLKIQPAELGDSAVYLCASSPPMRSEQFFGPGTRLTVL.

This sequence joins TRBV29-1 and TRBJ1-2, with D possibly TRBD1 on 5 matching bases. Germline CDR1 is SQVTM and CDR2 is ANQGSEA. CDR3 length: 13 amino acids. Trimming removed 7 bases from V and 7 bases from J, with 19 bases in between. CDR3 residues: CSAAAGVFGGYTF. For the CDR3, the DNA is TGCAGCGCCGCAGCGGGGGTATTTGGTGGCTACACCTTC. Full variable domain (remainder filled in from reference TRBV29-1 and TRBJ1-2): SAVISQKPSRDICQRGTSLTIQCQVDSQVTMMFWYRQQPGQSLTLIATANQGSEATYESGFVIDKFPISRPNLTFSTLTVSNMSPEDSSIYLCSAAAGVFGGYTFGSGTRLTVV.

This clone was found a few times. The genes are TRBV27 and TRBJ1-1; D gene uncertain. V lost 5 bases to trimming and J lost 1 base, with 8 bases between them. The CDR3 consists of 13 residues. Per germline, CDR1 MNHEY and CDR2 SMNVEV (reference sequence). CDR3 region: CASSPRQNTEAFF. CDR3 coding DNA: TGTGCCAGCAGTCCGCGACAGAACACTGAAGCTTTCTTT.

The CDR3 sequence is CSVESYSGQGGEQYF. For the CDR3, the DNA is TGCAGCGTTGAAAGTTACTCAGGGCAGGGAGGGGAGCAGTACTTC. V and J are TRBV29-1 and TRBJ2-7, with TRBD2 matching over 7 bases. The CDR3 totals 15 residues. V lost 2 bases and J lost 7; bases outside the gene matches: 14. Germline V lookup: CDR1 SQVTM, CDR2 ANQGSEA.

This clone has more than one count but fewer than ten. This rearrangement joins TRBV7-9 to TRBJ2-5, with TRBD2 matching over 7 bases. Germline V gene lookup returns CDR1 SEHNR and CDR2 FQNEAQ (reference sequence). The CDR3 runs 16 residues. V lost 1 base and J lost 5; bases outside the gene matches: 10. CDR3 coding DNA: TGTGCCAGCAGCTTAGTTTCCGGGAGGCTGGGGGAGACCCAGTACTTC. It translates to CASSLVSGRLGETQYF.

This clone was counted once. V usage is TRBV4-3 and J usage is TRBJ2-1; D ambiguous. The V end was cut by 2 bases, the J end by 5 bases, with 19 bases between. The germline V gene has CDR1 LGHNA and CDR2 YSLEER. The CDR3 is made up of 17 amino acids. The CDR3 DNA reads TGCGCCAGCAGCCAATTAGCTGCAGCTGATACGCACAATGAGCAGTTCTTC. Encoded protein: CASSQLAAADTHNEQFF.

The V and J genes are TRBV2 and TRBJ1-1; D call uncertain. V was pared by 0 bases and J by 8 bases, with 16 bases between. The germline V gene encodes CDR1 SNHLY and CDR2 FYNNEI. The CDR3 consists of 15 residues. The CDR3 region is CASSEASSDLTEAFF. In nucleotides, the CDR3 is TGTGCCAGCAGTGAAGCATCATCAGATTTGACAGAAGCTTTCTTT.